These 15 T cell receptor beta chains were sequenced from one sample in a study of T cells after yellow fever vaccination. One entry per CDR3 protein results from TCRdb running MiXCR on the 5' RACE reads. Of about 320,000 distinct CDR3 sequences in the sample, around 4.5% are singletons; the top ten hold just under 20%. Source: PBMCs, taken 15 days after the yellow fever booster vaccination. These receptors originate from a young man who received the YFV17D yellow fever vaccine.

This clonotype was counted only a few times. The chain combines TRBV6-1 with TRBJ1-2, with D unresolved. The CDR3 length is 10 residues. From germline, CDR1 is MNHNS and CDR2 SASEGT. Deletions cut 6 bases from V and 5 bases from J, with 4 bases between. The CDR3, as DNA: TGTGCCAGCAGGACTTATGGCTACACCTTC. It codes for CASRTYGYTF.

This clonotype was found many times. The chain couples TRBV27 to TRBJ1-1, with 7 positions matching TRBD1. The ends lost 5 bases at V and 3 bases at J; junction bases unmatched: 6. CDR3 length: 14 residues. Germline CDR1 reads MNHEY; CDR2 reads SMNVEV (reference sequence). The CDR3 coding sequence is TGTGCCAGCAGTCTACAGGGGCGATACACTGAAGCTTTCTTT. Protein product: CASSLQGRYTEAFF.

This clonotype has more than one count but fewer than ten. This sequence joins TRBV25-1 and TRBJ2-3; tentatively, D is TRBD2 (5 bases). Germline assignment: CDR1 MGHDK and CDR2 SYGVNS. CDR3 length equals 14 residues. Between the trimmed V and J ends, which lost 2 bases and 6 bases, there was a span of 12 bases. This CDR3 reads CASSERGPVDTQYF. The CDR3, as DNA: TGTGCCAGCAGTGAACGGGGTCCGGTGGATACGCAGTATTTT. The whole variable domain, filled in from reference TRBV25-1 and TRBJ2-3, reads EADIYQTPRYLVIGTGKKITLECSQTMGHDKMYWYQQDPGMELHLIHYSYGVNSTEKGDLSSESTVSRIRTEHFPLTLESARPSHTSQYLCASSERGPVDTQYFGPGTRLTVL.

CDR3 sequence reads: CASSQVWPQGALTEAFF. The CDR3 bases are TGCGCCAGCAGCCAAGTTTGGCCTCAGGGGGCCTTAACTGAAGCTTTCTTT. V gene TRBV4-1 combines with J gene TRBJ1-1; 8 bases agree with TRBD1. The germline V gene has CDR1 MGHRA and CDR2 YSYEKL. The CDR3 has 17 residues. V shed 1 base and J 5 bases; nucleotides not matched to a gene: 12.

The chain combines TRBV29-1 with TRBJ2-1; 8 nucleotides line up with TRBD1. After removal of 6 bases from V and 5 bases from J, the junction contained 9 bases not matched to a gene. In germline, CDR1 is SQVTM, CDR2 ANQGSEA. The CDR3 spans 14 residues. CDR3 protein: CSVRQGARNNEQFF. The CDR3 coding sequence is TGCAGCGTGCGCCAGGGGGCGCGGAACAATGAGCAGTTCTTC.

This clonotype was counted ten times or more. The genes are TRBV5-1 and TRBJ2-2; 9 bases map to TRBD2. CDR1 and CDR2 (germline): SGHRS, YFSETQ. Trimming removed 3 bases from V and 6 bases from J; junction bases left unmatched: 3. The length of the CDR3 is 14 residues. The CDR3 sequence is CASSSGLASGELFF. As DNA, the CDR3 is TGCGCCAGCAGCTCGGGACTAGCCTCCGGGGAGCTGTTTTTT.

This clonotype was seen repeatedly, ten times or more. The rearrangement links TRBV28 to TRBJ2-5, with D perhaps TRBD2 (5 bases). V was clipped by 6 bases and J by 3 bases, with 11 bases between them. The CDR3 covers 13 residues. The germline gives CDR1 MDHEN, CDR2 SYDVKM. The DNA of the CDR3 is TGTGCCAGCAGCCCCGCCGGGGAAGAGACCCAGTACTTC. Translated: CASSPAGEETQYF. Full variable domain (remainder filled in from reference TRBV28 and TRBJ2-5): DVKVTQSSRYLVKRTGEKVFLECVQDMDHENMFWYRQDPGLGLRLIYFSYDVKMKEKGDIPEGYSVSREKKERFSLILESASTNQTSMYLCASSPAGEETQYFGPGTRLLVL.

This clonotype came up many times. The V gene is TRBV10-2, the J gene TRBJ2-3; D not resolved. The CDR3 has 14 residues. Germline V CDR1 and CDR2: WSHSY, SAAADI. The V end lost 8 bases, the J end lost 1 base, and 13 bases lay between the germline ends. CDR3 in amino acids: CASGTTLGTDTQYF. The CDR3 DNA sequence: TGCGCCAGCGGCACGACCCTCGGCACAGATACGCAGTATTTT.

This clonotype has at least ten counts. V gene TRBV19 combines with J gene TRBJ2-1, with D possibly being TRBD1 (5 bases). Trimming shortened V by 2 bases and J by 6 bases, and 5 bases separated the two germline ends. The length of the CDR3 is 12 residues. CDR1 LNHDA and CDR2 SQIVND come from the germline V gene (reference sequence). In DNA, the CDR3 is TGTGCCAGTAGTATACAGGGCAATGAGCAGTTCTTC. Protein sequence: CASSIQGNEQFF.

J is TRBJ2-3 and V is TRBV13, with 7 positions matching TRBD2. Germline trimming cut 5 bases from V and 2 bases from J; bases unmatched to any gene: 7. Looked up from germline, CDR1 is PRHDT and CDR2 is FYEKMQ (reference sequence). This CDR3 is built from 15 residues. Written as DNA, the CDR3 is TGTGCCAGCAGCGCCTCCGGGACTACCACAGATACGCAGTATTTT. It encodes CASSASGTTTDTQYF.

The J gene is TRBJ2-2, the V gene TRBV11-2; D not certain. The CDR3 runs to 16 residues. Looked up from germline, CDR1 is SGHAT and CDR2 is FQNNGV. V was pared by 1 base and J by 6 bases, with 15 bases between. The CDR3 DNA follows: TGTGCCAGCAGCTTAGTGTATCAGAGGCATGCCGGGGAGCTGTTTTTT. Translating gives CASSLVYQRHAGELFF.

This clonotype has at least ten counts. The chain uses TRBV20-1 and TRBJ2-3; possible D gene TRBD2, 6 bases. This CDR3 contains 13 residues. CDR1 and CDR2 (germline): DFQATT, SNEGSKA (reference sequence). The V gene lost 5 bases and the J gene lost 1 base, with 10 bases spanning the gap. CDR3 bases: TGCAGTGCTTGGGGGGTAGGCACAGATACGCAGTATTTT. Protein product: CSAWGVGTDTQYF.

The sample holds a few counts of this clonotype. One end of the junction varies from germline; a read error may be responsible. The chain links TRBV7-7 to TRBJ2-1; D possibly corresponds to TRBD2 (6 bases). Germline loops: CDR1 SSHAT, CDR2 FNYEAQ (reference sequence). The CDR3 consists of 14 residues. The CDR3 bases are TGTGCTAGCAGCTTAGTGCCGGGGGTGAATGAGCAGTTCTTC. Its translation is CASSLVPGVNEQFF.

There are many counts of this clonotype. This sequence joins TRBV9 and TRBJ2-3, with D possibly being TRBD2 (6 bases). This CDR3 is built from 15 residues. CDR1 and CDR2 (germline): SGDLS, YYNGEE. With 2 bases removed from V and 4 bases from J, the gap between germline ends came to 14 bases. The CDR3 reads CASSVGPLASDTQYF. In DNA form, the CDR3 reads TGTGCCAGCAGCGTGGGGCCACTAGCATCAGATACGCAGTATTTT.

This clonotype appeared many times. The V and J genes are TRBV5-1 and TRBJ2-1; TRBD1 or TRBD2 may be the D gene (5 bases each). CDR3 size: 17 residues. Germline assignment: CDR1 SGHRS and CDR2 YFSETQ. V lost 0 bases to trimming and J lost 2 bases, with 15 bases between them. The CDR3 loop is CASSLGWGSLPYNEQFF. The CDR3 coding sequence is TGCGCCAGCAGCTTGGGCTGGGGGTCACTCCCCTACAATGAGCAGTTCTTC.